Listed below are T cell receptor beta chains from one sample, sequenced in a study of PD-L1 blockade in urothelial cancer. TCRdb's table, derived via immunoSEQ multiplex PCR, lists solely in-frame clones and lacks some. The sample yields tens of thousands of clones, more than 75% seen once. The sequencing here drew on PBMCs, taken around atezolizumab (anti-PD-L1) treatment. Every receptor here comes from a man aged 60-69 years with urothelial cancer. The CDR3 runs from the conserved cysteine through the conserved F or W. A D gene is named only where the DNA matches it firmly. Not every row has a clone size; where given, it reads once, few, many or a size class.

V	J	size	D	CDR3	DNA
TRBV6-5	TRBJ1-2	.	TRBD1	CASSKGQNYGYTF	TGTGCCAGCAGCAAGGGACAGAACTATGGCTACACCTTC
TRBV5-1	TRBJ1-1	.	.	CASSRTDREAFF	TGCGCCAGCAGCAGGACCGACAGGGAAGCTTTCTTT
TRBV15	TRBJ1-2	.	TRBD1	CATSRNRGANYGYTF	TGTGCCACCAGCAGAAACAGGGGCGCTAACTATGGCTACACCTTC
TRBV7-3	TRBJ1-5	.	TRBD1	CASSPTGAKDQPQHF	TGTGCCAGCAGCCCGACAGGGGCTAAGGATCAGCCCCAGCATTTT
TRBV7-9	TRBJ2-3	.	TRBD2	CASSPGLASTDTQYF	TGTGCCAGCAGCCCGGGACTAGCGAGCACAGATACGCAGTATTTT
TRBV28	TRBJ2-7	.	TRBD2	CASRATSGGIYEQYF	TGTGCCAGCAGGGCTACTAGCGGGGGGATCTACGAGCAGTACTTC
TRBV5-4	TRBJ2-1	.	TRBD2	CASSILRGGDEQFF	TGTGCCAGCAGCATCCTGCGGGGGGGCGATGAGCAGTTCTTC
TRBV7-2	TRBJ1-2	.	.	CASSLAAANYGYTF	TGTGCCAGCAGCTTGGCGGCGGCTAACTATGGCTACACCTTC
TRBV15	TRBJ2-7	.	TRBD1	CATSIRTGAYEQYF	TGTGCCACCAGCATCCGGACAGGGGCCTACGAGCAGTACTTC
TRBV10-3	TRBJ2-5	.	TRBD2	CAISHAGGVETQYF	TGTGCCATCAGTCACGCGGGGGGTGTAGAGACCCAGTACTTC
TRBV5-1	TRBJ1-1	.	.	CASTDNMNTEAFF	TGCGCCAGTACCGACAACATGAACACTGAAGCTTTCTTT
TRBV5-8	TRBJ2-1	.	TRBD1	CASSLGQGAENEQFF	TGTGCCAGCAGCTTGGGACAGGGGGCTGAAAATGAGCAGTTCTTC
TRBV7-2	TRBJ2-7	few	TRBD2	CASSYGRGAYEQYF	TGTGCCAGCAGCTACGGGAGGGGGGCGTACGAGCAGTACTTC
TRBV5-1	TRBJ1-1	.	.	CASSLQVNMNTEAFF	TGCGCCAGCAGCTTACAAGTAAACATGAACACTGAAGCTTTCTTT
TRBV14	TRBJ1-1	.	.	CASSRHREAVGEAFF	TGTGCCAGCAGCCGCCACAGGGAAGCGGTAGGGGAGGCTTTCTTT
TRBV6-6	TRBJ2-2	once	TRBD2	CASSSTGGPLGELFF	TGTGCCAGCAGCTCAACGGGGGGGCCCTTAGGGGAGCTGTTTTTT
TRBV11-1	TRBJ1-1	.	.	CASSLSGEAFF	TGTGCCAGCAGCTTAAGCGGAGAAGCTTTCTTT
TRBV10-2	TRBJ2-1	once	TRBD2	CASSSAGGGHEQFF	TGCGCCAGCAGTTCAGCGGGGGGAGGGCATGAGCAGTTCTTC